One and the same sample provided the 11 T cell receptor beta chains below, sequenced in a study of blood T cell repertoires in COVID-19. Sequencing used immunoSEQ multiplex PCR; TCRdb keeps in-frame clones, though not all of them. Altogether 65,000 to 70,000 clones are present, roughly 81% being singletons, with the ten largest covering about 9.1%. Sample: peripheral blood. These receptors came from a human donor in a cohort sampled during active COVID-19.

The V and J genes are TRBV21-1 and TRBJ1-3; the table gives TRBD1 as D, unverified against the DNA. TRBV21-1 is marked as a pseudogene. CDR3 length: 18 residues. Here the CDR3 reads CASSKAGDRVITGNTIYF. CDR3 bases: TGTGCCAGCAGCAAAGCCGGGGACAGGGTTATTACTGGAAACACCATATATTTT.

V usage is TRBV28 and J usage is TRBJ1-1; D uncertain. V shed 6 bases and J shed 0 bases, with 5 bases lying between them. The CDR3 totals 12 residues. The germline V gene encodes CDR1 MDHEN and CDR2 SYDVKM. CDR3 sequence: CASSFLNTEAFF. The CDR3, as DNA: TGTGCCAGCAGCTTTCTGAACACTGAAGCTTTCTTT.

V and J are TRBV14 and TRBJ1-1; D is unresolved. V was cut by 6 bases and J by 2 bases, with 13 bases left in between. Germline values: CDR1 SGHDN, CDR2 FVKESK. The CDR3 length is 14 residues. CDR3 in DNA: TGTGCCAGCAGTCTCATGGGGAGAAACACTGAAGCTTTCTTT. Protein product: CASSLMGRNTEAFF.

This clone was recorded once. V is TRBV28 and J is TRBJ2-5, with 14 positions matching TRBD2. Germline V lookup: CDR1 MDHEN, CDR2 SYDVKM. The CDR3 sequence is 19 residues long. V gave up 7 bases and J gave up 5 bases; unmatched junction bases: 18. CDR3 amino acids: CASTLSRLGTSGSGETQYF. CDR3 nucleotides: TGTGCCAGCACCCTTTCAAGGCTCGGGACTAGCGGGAGTGGGGAGACCCAGTACTTC.

This rearrangement joins TRBV28 to TRBJ2-5; 13 bases align to TRBD2. The germline V gene encodes CDR1 MDHEN and CDR2 SYDVKM. CDR3 length equals 16 residues. Unmatched junction bases numbered 3, after V lost 2 bases and J lost 3 bases. This chain's CDR3 is CASSLIGLAGEETQYF. The CDR3 nucleotides read TGTGCCAGCAGTTTAATAGGACTAGCGGGAGAAGAGACCCAGTACTTC. Full variable domain (outside the CDR3, taken from reference TRBV28 and TRBJ2-5): DVKVTQSSRYLVKRTGEKVFLECVQDMDHENMFWYRQDPGLGLRLIYFSYDVKMKEKGDIPEGYSVSREKKERFSLILESASTNQTSMYLCASSLIGLAGEETQYFGPGTRLLVL.

The chain carries TRBV6-2 or TRBV6-3 and TRBJ1-5; D may be TRBD1 (5 bases). Trimming took 5 bases from V and 7 from J, leaving 15 bases between them. CDR1 is MNHEY and CDR2 is SVGEGT in the germline V gene. The CDR3 consists of 14 residues. Here the CDR3 reads CASSRTVQGQPQHF. Here the CDR3 DNA reads TGTGCCAGCAGTCGGACGGTTCAGGGCCAGCCCCAGCATTTT.

The genes are TRBV4-1 and TRBJ1-1; 9 bases line up with TRBD1. This CDR3 has 14 amino acids. Looked up from germline, CDR1 is MGHRA and CDR2 is YSYEKL. V shed 3 bases and J 6 bases; nucleotides not matched to a gene: 5. As DNA, the CDR3 is TGCGCCAGCAGCCAGGACAGGGGTTCCGCTGAAGCTTTCTTT. Amino acids: CASSQDRGSAEAFF.

V is TRBV7-3 and J is TRBJ2-1; 7 bases fit TRBD1. This CDR3 region has 19 residues. Germline CDR1 reads SGHTA; CDR2 reads FQGTGA. Losses at the gene ends were 0 bases for V and 0 bases for J; bases not matched to a gene: 11. The CDR3: CASSLTGVGQVGSYNEQFF. CDR3 nucleotide sequence: TGTGCCAGCAGCTTAACGGGGGTTGGACAGGTGGGCTCCTACAATGAGCAGTTCTTC.

The genes are TRBV30 and TRBJ1-1; D ambiguous. CDR1 is GTSNPN, CDR2 SVGIG, per germline (reference sequence). CDR3 length equals 14 residues. The CDR3 sequence: CVLRLQAGSTEAFF. CDR3 in DNA: TGTGTCCTGAGATTGCAAGCGGGGAGCACTGAAGCTTTCTTT.

The chain has TRBV28 and TRBJ2-7; D possibly corresponds to TRBD1 (6 bases). The germline gives CDR1 MDHEN, CDR2 SYDVKM. The germline V and J ends were trimmed by 6 bases and 1 base, with 16 bases remaining between them. This CDR3 spans 15 amino acids. The CDR3 region is CASSNQGSMSYEQYF. The CDR3 coding sequence is TGTGCCAGCAGCAACCAGGGGTCCATGTCCTACGAGCAGTACTTC.

The rearrangement uses TRBV7-2 and TRBJ2-7; TRBD1 matches 9 bases. The length of the CDR3 is 14 residues. J gave up 7 bases and V 3 bases, and 7 bases lay outside the gene matches. The germline V gene has CDR1 SGHTA and CDR2 FQGNSA. Written as DNA, the CDR3 is TGTGCCAGCAGCTTGGGGGGGACAGGGAGGGAGCAGTACTTC. It translates to CASSLGGTGREQYF.